This TCR beta chain was sequenced during a study of response to subunit inactivated influenza vaccine. TCRdb called the RT-PCR reads again in MiXCR, with one record for every CDR3 protein. The sample lists about 500,000 distinct CDR3 sequences, more than 15% occurring once. This clonotype was seen a handful of times. Its antigen is unidentified. Study-level results: The authors put forward the suggestion that each seasonal influenza vaccination may bring in only a limited number of new T cells.

Material: CD4+ T cells sorted from PBMCs, obtained less than 25 months after vaccination. This clonotype was sampled from a man between 50 and 75 years old who received an inactivated influenza vaccine.

CDR3 region: CAWTVAGGTDTQYF. CDR3 in DNA: TGTGCCTGGACAGTAGCGGGGGGGACAGATACGCAGTATTTT. The chain carries TRBV30 and TRBJ2-3; 11 nucleotides line up with TRBD2. Losses at the gene ends were 4 bases for V and 3 bases for J; bases not matched to a gene: 3. Germline V gene data show CDR1 as GTSNPN and CDR2 as SVGIG (reference sequence). The CDR3 is 14 residues long.